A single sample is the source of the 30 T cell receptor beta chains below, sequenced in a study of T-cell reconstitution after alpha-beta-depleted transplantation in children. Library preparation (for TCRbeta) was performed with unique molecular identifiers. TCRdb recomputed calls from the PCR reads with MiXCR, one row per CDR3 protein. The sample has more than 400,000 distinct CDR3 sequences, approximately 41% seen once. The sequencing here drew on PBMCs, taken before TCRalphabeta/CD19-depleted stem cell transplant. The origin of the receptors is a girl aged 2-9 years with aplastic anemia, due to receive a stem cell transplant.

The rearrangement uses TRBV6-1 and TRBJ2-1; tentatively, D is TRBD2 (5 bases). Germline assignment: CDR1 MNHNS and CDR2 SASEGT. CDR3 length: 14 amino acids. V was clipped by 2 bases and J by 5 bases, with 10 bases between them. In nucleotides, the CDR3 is TGTGCCAGCAGTGAAAAGCGGTTCAACAATGAGCAGTTCTTC. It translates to CASSEKRFNNEQFF.

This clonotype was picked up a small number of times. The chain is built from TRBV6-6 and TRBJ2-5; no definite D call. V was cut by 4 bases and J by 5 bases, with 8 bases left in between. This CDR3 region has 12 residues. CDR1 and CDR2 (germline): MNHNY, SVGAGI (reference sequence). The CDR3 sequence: CASSSLWETQYF. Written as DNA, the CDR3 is TGTGCCAGCAGTTCGCTATGGGAGACCCAGTACTTC.

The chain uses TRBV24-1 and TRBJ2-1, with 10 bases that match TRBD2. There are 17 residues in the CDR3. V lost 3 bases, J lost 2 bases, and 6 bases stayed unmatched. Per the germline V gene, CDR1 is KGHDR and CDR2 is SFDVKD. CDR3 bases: TGTGCCACCAGTGATGCCCTAGCGGGAGACCCCTACAATGAGCAGTTCTTC. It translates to CATSDALAGDPYNEQFF.

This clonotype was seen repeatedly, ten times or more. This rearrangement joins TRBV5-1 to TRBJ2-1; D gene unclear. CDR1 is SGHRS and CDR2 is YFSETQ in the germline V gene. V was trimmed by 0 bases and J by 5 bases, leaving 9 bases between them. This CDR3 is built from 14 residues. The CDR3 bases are TGCGCCAGCAGCTTGGTGCTGGGAAACAATGAGCAGTTCTTC. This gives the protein CASSLVLGNNEQFF.

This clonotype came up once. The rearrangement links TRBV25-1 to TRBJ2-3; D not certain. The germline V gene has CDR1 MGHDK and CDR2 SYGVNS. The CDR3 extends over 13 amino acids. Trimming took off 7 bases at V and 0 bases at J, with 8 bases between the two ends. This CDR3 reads CASKGTSTDTQYF. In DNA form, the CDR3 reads TGTGCCAGCAAGGGCACAAGCACAGATACGCAGTATTTT.

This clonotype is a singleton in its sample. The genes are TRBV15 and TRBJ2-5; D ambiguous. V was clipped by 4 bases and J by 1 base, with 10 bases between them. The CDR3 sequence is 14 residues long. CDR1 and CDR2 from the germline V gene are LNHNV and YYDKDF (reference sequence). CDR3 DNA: TGTGCCACCAGCAAGAGAACCGCCCAAGAGACCCAGTACTTC. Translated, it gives CATSKRTAQETQYF.

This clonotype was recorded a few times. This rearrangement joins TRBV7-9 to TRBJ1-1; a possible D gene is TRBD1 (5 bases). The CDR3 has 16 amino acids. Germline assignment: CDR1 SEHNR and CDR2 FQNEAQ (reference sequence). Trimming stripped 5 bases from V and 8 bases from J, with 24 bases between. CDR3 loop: CASSPHMGRRTGEAFF. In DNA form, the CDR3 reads TGTGCCAGCAGCCCACATATGGGACGTCGGACGGGGGAAGCTTTCTTT.

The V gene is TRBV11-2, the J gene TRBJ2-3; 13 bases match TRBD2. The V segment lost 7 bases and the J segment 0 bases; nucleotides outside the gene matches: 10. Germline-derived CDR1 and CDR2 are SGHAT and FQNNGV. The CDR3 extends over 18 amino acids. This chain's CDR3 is CASTSQMTSGGSTDTQYF. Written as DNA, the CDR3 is TGTGCCAGCACCTCCCAAATGACTAGCGGGGGGAGCACAGATACGCAGTATTTT.

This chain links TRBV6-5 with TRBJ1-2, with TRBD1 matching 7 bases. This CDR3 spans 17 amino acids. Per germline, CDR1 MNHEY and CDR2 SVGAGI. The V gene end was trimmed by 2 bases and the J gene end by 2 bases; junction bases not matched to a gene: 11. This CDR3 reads CASSYQDRVLGNYGYTF. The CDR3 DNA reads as TGTGCCAGCAGTTACCAAGACAGGGTTTTGGGAAACTATGGCTACACCTTC.

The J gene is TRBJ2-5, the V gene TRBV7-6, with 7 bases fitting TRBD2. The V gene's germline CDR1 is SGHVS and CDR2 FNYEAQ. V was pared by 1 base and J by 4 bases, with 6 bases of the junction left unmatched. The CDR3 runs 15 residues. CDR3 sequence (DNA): TGTGCCAGCAGCTTAGTTGGAGCGGGGTCAGAGACCCAGTACTTC. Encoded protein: CASSLVGAGSETQYF.

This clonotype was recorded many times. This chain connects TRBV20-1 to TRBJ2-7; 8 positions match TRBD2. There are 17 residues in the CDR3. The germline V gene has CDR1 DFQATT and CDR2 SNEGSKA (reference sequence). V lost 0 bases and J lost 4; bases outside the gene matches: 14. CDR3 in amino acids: CSARDRPAGGPFYEQYF. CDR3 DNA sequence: TGCAGTGCTAGAGATAGACCCGCGGGAGGCCCCTTTTACGAGCAGTACTTC.

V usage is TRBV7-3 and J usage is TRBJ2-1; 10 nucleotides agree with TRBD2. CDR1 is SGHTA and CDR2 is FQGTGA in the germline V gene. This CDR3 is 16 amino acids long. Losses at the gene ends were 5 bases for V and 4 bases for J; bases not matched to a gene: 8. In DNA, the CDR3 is TGTGCCAGCAGCCAACCTAGCGGGGGCCTTTACAATGAGCAGTTCTTC. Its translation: CASSQPSGGLYNEQFF.

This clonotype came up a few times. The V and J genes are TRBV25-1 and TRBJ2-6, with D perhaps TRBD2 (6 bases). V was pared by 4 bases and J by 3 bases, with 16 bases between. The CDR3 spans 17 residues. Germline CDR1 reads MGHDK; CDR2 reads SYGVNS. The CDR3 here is CASSVRLGYGGANVLTF. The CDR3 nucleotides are TGTGCCAGCAGTGTCCGACTAGGGTATGGTGGGGCCAACGTCCTGACTTTC.

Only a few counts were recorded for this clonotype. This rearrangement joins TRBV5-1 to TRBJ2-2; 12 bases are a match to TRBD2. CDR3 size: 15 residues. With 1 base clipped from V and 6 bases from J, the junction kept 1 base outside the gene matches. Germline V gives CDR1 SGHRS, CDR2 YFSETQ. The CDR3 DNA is TGCGCCAGCAGCTTGCCTAGCGGGGGGGCCGGGGAGCTGTTTTTT. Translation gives CASSLPSGGAGELFF.

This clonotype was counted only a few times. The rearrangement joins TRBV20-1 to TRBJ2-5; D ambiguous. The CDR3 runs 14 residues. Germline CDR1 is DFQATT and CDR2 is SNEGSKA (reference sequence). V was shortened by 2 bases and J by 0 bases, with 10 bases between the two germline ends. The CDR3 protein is CSARLHRDQETQYF. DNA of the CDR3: TGCAGTGCTAGACTCCATAGAGACCAAGAGACCCAGTACTTC.

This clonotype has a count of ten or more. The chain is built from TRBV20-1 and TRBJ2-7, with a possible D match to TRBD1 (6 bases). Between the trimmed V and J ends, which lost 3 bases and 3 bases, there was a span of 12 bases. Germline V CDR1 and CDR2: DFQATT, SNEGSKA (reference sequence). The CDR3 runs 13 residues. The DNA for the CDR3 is TGCAGTGCTAGTATGGACAGAGGCTACGAGCAGTACTTC. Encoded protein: CSASMDRGYEQYF.

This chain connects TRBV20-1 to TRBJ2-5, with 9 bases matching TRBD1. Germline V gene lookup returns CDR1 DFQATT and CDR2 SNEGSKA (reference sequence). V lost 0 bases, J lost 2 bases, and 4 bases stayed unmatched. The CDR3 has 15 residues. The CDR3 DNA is TGCAGTGCTAGAGACCCGGGACAGGGACAAGAGACCCAGTACTTC. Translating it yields CSARDPGQGQETQYF.

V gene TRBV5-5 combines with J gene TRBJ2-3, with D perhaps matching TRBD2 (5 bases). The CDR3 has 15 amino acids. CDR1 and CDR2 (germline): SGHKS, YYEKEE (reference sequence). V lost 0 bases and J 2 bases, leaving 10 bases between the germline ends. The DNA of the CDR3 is TGTGCCAGCAGCTTGGAGAAGCGGCTCACAGATACGCAGTATTTT. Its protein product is CASSLEKRLTDTQYF.

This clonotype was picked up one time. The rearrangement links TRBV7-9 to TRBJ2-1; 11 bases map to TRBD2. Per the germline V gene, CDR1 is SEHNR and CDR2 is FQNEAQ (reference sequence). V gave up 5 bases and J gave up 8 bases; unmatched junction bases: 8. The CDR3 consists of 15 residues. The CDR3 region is CASSVGTSGGDEQFF. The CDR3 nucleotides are TGTGCCAGCAGCGTCGGGACTAGCGGTGGGGATGAGCAGTTCTTC. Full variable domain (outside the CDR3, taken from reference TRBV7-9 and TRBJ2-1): DTGVSQNPRHKITKRGQNVTFRCDPISEHNRLYWYRQTLGQGPEFLTYFQNEAQLEKSRLLSDRFSAERPKGSFSTLEIQRTEQGDSAMYLCASSVGTSGGDEQFFGPGTRLTVL.

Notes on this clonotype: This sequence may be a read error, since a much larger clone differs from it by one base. CDR3 in amino acids: CASSEERGHLPDGDTF. The CDR3 nucleotides are TGTGCCAGCAGTGAAGAGAGGGGACACCTCCCCGACGGCGACACCTTC. The chain combines TRBV2 with TRBJ1-2; tentatively, D is TRBD1 (6 bases). V was pared by 1 base and J by 12 bases, with 24 bases between. The CDR3 consists of 16 residues. Germline V lookup: CDR1 SNHLY, CDR2 FYNNEI.

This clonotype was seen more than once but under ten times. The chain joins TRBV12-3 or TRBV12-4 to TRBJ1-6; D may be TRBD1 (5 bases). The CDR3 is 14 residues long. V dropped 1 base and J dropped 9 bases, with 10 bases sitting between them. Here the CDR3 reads CASSLVRRGSPLHF. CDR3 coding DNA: TGTGCCAGCAGTTTAGTCAGGAGGGGTTCACCCCTCCACTTT.

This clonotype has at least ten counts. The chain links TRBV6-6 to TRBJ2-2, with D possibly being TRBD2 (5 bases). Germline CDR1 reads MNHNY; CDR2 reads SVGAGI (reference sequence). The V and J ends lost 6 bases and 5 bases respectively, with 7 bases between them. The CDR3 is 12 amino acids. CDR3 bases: TGTGCCAGCAGGGGAGTAACCGGGGAGCTGTTTTTT. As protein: CASRGVTGELFF.

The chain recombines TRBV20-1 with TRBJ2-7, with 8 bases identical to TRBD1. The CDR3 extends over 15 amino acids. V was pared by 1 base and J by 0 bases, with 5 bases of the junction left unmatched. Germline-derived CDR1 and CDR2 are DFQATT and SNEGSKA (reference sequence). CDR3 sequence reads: CSARVLQGDSYEQYF. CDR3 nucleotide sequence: TGCAGTGCTAGAGTTTTACAGGGGGACTCCTACGAGCAGTACTTC.

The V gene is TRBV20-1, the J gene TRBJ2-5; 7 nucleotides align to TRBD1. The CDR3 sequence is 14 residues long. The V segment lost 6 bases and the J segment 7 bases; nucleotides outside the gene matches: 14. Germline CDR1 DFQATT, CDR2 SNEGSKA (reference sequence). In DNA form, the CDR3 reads TGCAGTGCCACCACCGGGACAGTCTGGAGGACCCAGTACTTC. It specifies CSATTGTVWRTQYF.

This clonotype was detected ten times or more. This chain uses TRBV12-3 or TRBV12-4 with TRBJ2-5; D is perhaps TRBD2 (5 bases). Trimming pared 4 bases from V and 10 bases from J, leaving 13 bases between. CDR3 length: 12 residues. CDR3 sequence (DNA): TGTGCCAGCAGTTACGGGGAAGCATACCAGTACTTC. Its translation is CASSYGEAYQYF.

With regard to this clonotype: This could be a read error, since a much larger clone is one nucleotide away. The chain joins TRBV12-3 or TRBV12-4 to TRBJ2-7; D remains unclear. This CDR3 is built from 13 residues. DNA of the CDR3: TGTGCCATCAGTTTAGGCCCCGCCAACGAGCAGTACTTC. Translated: CAISLGPANEQYF.

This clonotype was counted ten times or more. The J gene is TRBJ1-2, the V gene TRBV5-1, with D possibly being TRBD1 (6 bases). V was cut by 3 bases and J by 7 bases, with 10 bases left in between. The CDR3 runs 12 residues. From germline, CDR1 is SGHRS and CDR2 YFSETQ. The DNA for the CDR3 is TGCGCCAGCAGCTCACAGGGATTTGGCTACACCTTC. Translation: CASSSQGFGYTF. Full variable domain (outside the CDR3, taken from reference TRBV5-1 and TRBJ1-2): KAGVTQTPRYLIKTRGQQVTLSCSPISGHRSVSWYQQTPGQGLQFLFEYFSETQRNKGNFPGRFSGRQFSNSRSEMNVSTLELGDSALYLCASSSQGFGYTFGSGTRLTVV.

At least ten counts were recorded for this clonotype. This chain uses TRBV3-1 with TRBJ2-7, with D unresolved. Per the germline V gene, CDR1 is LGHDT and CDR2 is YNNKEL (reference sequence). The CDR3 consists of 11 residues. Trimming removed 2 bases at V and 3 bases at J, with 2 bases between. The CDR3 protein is CASSQHYEQYF. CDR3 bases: TGTGCCAGCAGCCAACACTACGAGCAGTACTTC.

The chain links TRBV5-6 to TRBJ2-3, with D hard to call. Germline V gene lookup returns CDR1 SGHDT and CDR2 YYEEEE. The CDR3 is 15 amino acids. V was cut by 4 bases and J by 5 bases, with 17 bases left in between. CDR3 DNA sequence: TGTGCCAGCAGCCCCGGACCCAAGAGTGGAGATACGCAGTATTTT. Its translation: CASSPGPKSGDTQYF.

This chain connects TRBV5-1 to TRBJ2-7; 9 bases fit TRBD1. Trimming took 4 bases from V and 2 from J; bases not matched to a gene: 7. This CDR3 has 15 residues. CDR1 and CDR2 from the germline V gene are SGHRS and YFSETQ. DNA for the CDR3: TGCGCCAGCAGCCTAAGACAGGGGGTTACCTACGAGCAGTACTTC. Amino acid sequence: CASSLRQGVTYEQYF. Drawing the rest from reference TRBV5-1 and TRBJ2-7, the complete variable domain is KAGVTQTPRYLIKTRGQQVTLSCSPISGHRSVSWYQQTPGQGLQFLFEYFSETQRNKGNFPGRFSGRQFSNSRSEMNVSTLELGDSALYLCASSLRQGVTYEQYFGPGTRLTVT.